The 15 T cell receptor beta chains below come from one sample, sequenced in a study of regulatory dendritic cells for organ transplantation. CFSE-labeled sorted T cells met regulatory or mature dendritic cells for about five days. Their target antigens are unknown. Only in-frame clones appear in the TCRdb table, and some are missing; sequencing was by immunoSEQ multiplex PCR. The sample lists about 21,000 clones; 85% were seen once. The sample comprised naive CD4+ T cells from blood cultured with dendritic cells. The subset: CD45RA+ naive T cells. The receptors stem from a human donor in good health.

The V gene is TRBV4-2, the J gene TRBJ1-6; D might be TRBD1 (5 bases). The CDR3 extends over 17 amino acids. V lost 1 base and J 0 bases, leaving 10 bases between the germline ends. Germline V gene data show CDR1 as LGHNA and CDR2 as YNFKEQ. Here the CDR3 reads CASSQVLGDSYNSPLHF. CDR3 coding DNA: TGTGCCAGCAGCCAAGTTCTGGGGGACTCCTATAATTCACCCCTCCACTTT.

The count of this clone is one. The V gene is TRBV9, the J gene TRBJ2-1; D not certain. Germline V gene lookup returns CDR1 SGDLS and CDR2 YYNGEE. Trimming stripped 2 bases from V and 5 bases from J, with 11 bases between. The CDR3 runs to 14 residues. Here the CDR3 DNA reads TGTGCCAGCAGCGTGGGCAGTCAGAACAATGAGCAGTTCTTC. Translated, it gives CASSVGSQNNEQFF. Complete variable domain (other parts from reference TRBV9 and TRBJ2-1): DSGVTQTPKHLITATGQRVTLRCSPRSGDLSVYWYQQSLDQGLQFLIQYYNGEERAKGNILERFSAQQFPDLHSELNLSSLELGDSALYFCASSVGSQNNEQFFGPGTRLTVL.

This sequence joins TRBV19 and TRBJ1-5; 9 bases are shared with TRBD1. Looked up from germline, CDR1 is LNHDA and CDR2 is SQIVND (reference sequence). The CDR3 consists of 15 residues. J gave up 6 bases and V 5 bases, and 8 bases lay outside the gene matches. CDR3 nucleotide sequence: TGTGCCAGTAGTCCCCGGACAGGGGATATTCAGCCCCAGCATTTT. Protein product: CASSPRTGDIQPQHF.

This sequence joins TRBV7-6 and TRBJ2-5; no reliable D call. This CDR3 is built from 13 residues. Per germline, CDR1 SGHVS and CDR2 FNYEAQ. V was shortened by 3 bases and J by 2 bases, with 7 bases between the two germline ends. CDR3 sequence: CASSFLAQETQYF. The CDR3 bases are TGTGCCAGCAGCTTTTTGGCGCAAGAGACCCAGTACTTC.

The CDR3 loop is CASSVDPYPGRSTQYF. For the CDR3, the DNA is TGTGCCAGCAGCGTAGATCCTTATCCCGGAAGGAGTACGCAGTATTTT. The V gene is TRBV9, the J gene TRBJ2-3, with D unresolved. Germline assignment: CDR1 SGDLS and CDR2 YYNGEE. The CDR3 contains 16 residues. Deletions cut 0 bases from V and 8 bases from J, with 19 bases between.

The J gene is TRBJ2-5, the V gene TRBV19, with 9 bases matching TRBD1. The CDR3 covers 15 residues. With V trimmed by 5 bases and J by 4 bases, 8 bases remained unmatched. Germline loops: CDR1 LNHDA, CDR2 SQIVND (reference sequence). DNA of the CDR3: TGTGCCAGTAGTTCGCCCGGACAGGGGCCAGAGACCCAGTACTTC. Amino acids: CASSSPGQGPETQYF.

The V and J genes are TRBV5-1 and TRBJ2-3, with 9 bases aligning to TRBD1. The CDR3 is made up of 15 amino acids. CDR1 SGHRS and CDR2 YFSETQ come from the germline V gene. V lost 4 bases and J lost 5; bases outside the gene matches: 8. CDR3 region: CASSDRDRVEDTQYF. Written as DNA, the CDR3 is TGCGCCAGCAGCGACCGGGACAGGGTAGAAGATACGCAGTATTTT. The whole variable domain, filled in from reference TRBV5-1 and TRBJ2-3, reads KAGVTQTPRYLIKTRGQQVTLSCSPISGHRSVSWYQQTPGQGLQFLFEYFSETQRNKGNFPGRFSGRQFSNSRSEMNVSTLELGDSALYLCASSDRDRVEDTQYFGPGTRLTVL.

The V and J genes are TRBV6-4 and TRBJ1-2; D gene unclear. Germline lookup yields CDR1 MRHNA and CDR2 SNTAGT. The CDR3 consists of 15 residues. The V end lost 0 bases, the J end lost 4 bases, and 12 bases lay between the germline ends. CDR3 protein: CASSDSGTQLYGYTF. The CDR3 DNA follows: TGTGCCAGCAGTGACTCGGGCACGCAACTCTATGGCTACACCTTC.

This chain joins TRBV11-3 and TRBJ2-3; either TRBD1 or TRBD2 may fit D (5 bases each). This CDR3 has 16 residues. The V gene lost 2 bases and the J gene lost 8 bases, with 20 bases spanning the gap. CDR1 and CDR2 from the germline V gene are SGHNT and YENEEA. The CDR3 region has the DNA TGTGCCAGCAGCTTACAGACCCAGGGACCACAAGCTACGCAGTATTTT. Translated, it gives CASSLQTQGPQATQYF.

In this sample, this clone turned up a few times. CDR3 sequence reads: CASSPGTGQGIQYF. CDR3 nucleotides: TGTGCCAGCAGCCCGGGGACGGGGCAAGGAATTCAGTACTTC. The J gene is TRBJ2-4, the V gene TRBV7-6, with D tentatively TRBD1 or TRBD2 (5 bases each). This CDR3 contains 14 residues. Germline lookup yields CDR1 SGHVS and CDR2 FNYEAQ. V lost 5 bases, J lost 10 bases, and 18 bases lay in between. Full variable domain (remainder filled in from reference TRBV7-6 and TRBJ2-4): GAGVSQSPRYKVTKRGQDVALRCDPISGHVSLYWYRQALGQGPEFLTYFNYEAQQDKSGLPNDRFSAERPEGSISTLTIQRTEQRDSAMYRCASSPGTGQGIQYFGAGTRLSVL.

The count of this clone is one. The V call is TRBV27, the J call TRBJ1-2, with D uncertain. Trimming pared 5 bases from V and 8 bases from J, leaving 15 bases between. Looked up from germline, CDR1 is MNHEY and CDR2 is SMNVEV (reference sequence). This CDR3 is built from 13 residues. The CDR3 is CASSKGRRQGYTF. DNA of the CDR3: TGTGCCAGCAGTAAAGGCCGACGCCAAGGCTACACCTTC.

As DNA, the CDR3 is TGCGCCAGCACGCCTCGGGACAGGGAAGGCTATGGCTACACCTTC. It specifies CASTPRDREGYGYTF. V is TRBV10-2 and J is TRBJ1-2, with 9 bases matching TRBD1. Germline CDR1 and CDR2: WSHSY and SAAADI. The CDR3 has 15 residues. V gave up 7 bases and J gave up 4 bases; unmatched junction bases: 10.

The chain uses TRBV9 and TRBJ2-2; TRBD1 matches 8 bases. Germline V gene lookup returns CDR1 SGDLS and CDR2 YYNGEE. The CDR3 is 14 residues long. The V segment lost 0 bases and the J segment 7 bases; nucleotides outside the gene matches: 2. CDR3 region: CASSVEGQVGELFF. In DNA, the CDR3 is TGTGCCAGCAGCGTAGAGGGACAGGTCGGGGAGCTGTTTTTT.

The gene calls are TRBV5-4 and TRBJ2-7; D perhaps matches TRBD1 (5 bases). This CDR3 region has 12 residues. Germline V gene data show CDR1 as SGHNT and CDR2 as YYREEE (reference sequence). The V end was cut by 5 bases, the J end by 3 bases, with 9 bases between. Written as DNA, the CDR3 is TGTGCCAGCAGGGCTGACAGCTACGAGCAGTACTTC. Translated, it gives CASRADSYEQYF.

This chain joins TRBV7-2 and TRBJ1-4; 8 positions match TRBD1. V gave up 4 bases and J gave up 8 bases; unmatched junction bases: 9. There are 15 residues in the CDR3. Germline CDR1 reads SGHTA; CDR2 reads FQGNSA. CDR3 nucleotide sequence: TGTGCCAGCAGCTCAGGACAGGGCTTAAGCGAAAAACTGTTTTTT. Its translation: CASSSGQGLSEKLFF.